Sequencing of this T cell receptor (beta chain) was carried out in a study of metastatic and nonmetastatic thyroid tumors. Study at large: Repertoire comparisons spanned blood and tumor or nodule tissue from malignant and benign thyroid patients.

In its sample, this clone was seen many times. What it binds is not known. With MiXCR, TCRdb called clones anew from the PCR reads. The sample consists of 14,000 to 15,000 clones, roughly 25% of them appearing once. No treatment had been given to any patient before thyroid surgery. General study results and limits: Malignant thyroid tumors reportedly exceeded benign nodules significantly in TCR beta diversity, with the difference appearing in blood and tumor.

Germline V gives CDR1 DFQATT, CDR2 SNEGSKA (reference sequence). The germline V and J ends were trimmed by 4 bases and 6 bases, with 16 bases remaining between them. This CDR3 is 14 amino acids long. The sequencing sample was made of tumor tissue. This clonotype was obtained from a female donor with papillary thyroid cancer or a benign thyroid nodule (not recorded which). Some clones in this sample may be carry-over from other donors' samples. The gene calls are TRBV20-1 and TRBJ2-1; possibly TRBD1 or TRBD2 for D (5 bases each). CDR3 sequence: CSANSRDGVNEQFF. The CDR3 DNA is TGCAGTGCTAATAGTCGGGACGGAGTCAATGAGCAGTTCTTC.